This T cell receptor (beta chain) originates from a study of T cell responses to AZD1222 COVID-19 vaccine. Comments on this clone: The antigen is not known.

TCRdb keeps only in-frame clones here, not all; method: immunoSEQ multiplex PCR. This sample has fewer than 120,000 clones, with less than 95% found just once. CDR1 SNHLY and CDR2 FYNNEI come from the germline V gene. V was clipped by 8 bases and J by 5 bases, with 21 bases between them. CDR3 length: 15 amino acids. Study-wide results and caveats: Regions 160-218 and 743-854 held dominance among vaccine-associated CD4 TCRs, which spanned spike.

Sample: peripheral blood, taken 28 days after the second AZD1222 dose. V and J are TRBV2 and TRBJ1-2; unclear D gene. The receptor was derived from an adult who received the AZD1222 COVID-19 vaccine. This chain's CDR3 is CASSLADASTYGYTF. The CDR3 DNA reads TGTGCCAGCTCTCTGGCTGATGCCAGCACTTATGGCTACACCTTC.